This passage covers 26 T cell receptor beta chains from one sample sequenced in a study of blood T cell repertoires in COVID-19. Method: immunoSEQ multiplex PCR; TCRdb's copy keeps in-frame clones and lacks some. The table lists about 240,000 clones, 85% to 95% of them singletons. The sample consisted of peripheral blood. All receptors derive from a man aged 25-40 years with COVID-19, enrolled during active disease.

The gene calls are TRBV7-9 and TRBJ1-2; 8 bases match TRBD1. V was pared by 5 bases and J by 3 bases, with 8 bases of the junction left unmatched. The CDR3 spans 15 residues. Germline V gene sequence: CDR1 SEHNR, CDR2 FQNEAQ (reference sequence). DNA of the CDR3: TGTGCCAGCAGCCCCCAGGACAGGGCGGACTATGGCTACACCTTC. It is translated as CASSPQDRADYGYTF.

The rearrangement joins TRBV7-9 to TRBJ2-1, with D possibly TRBD2 on 6 matching bases. This CDR3 comprises 16 residues. Looked up from germline, CDR1 is SEHNR and CDR2 is FQNEAQ (reference sequence). Trimming removed 3 bases from V and 2 bases from J, with 14 bases in between. In DNA, the CDR3 is TGTGCCAGCAGCTTGCCGGGACTTCCGCCCTACAATGAGCAGTTCTTC. Residues: CASSLPGLPPYNEQFF.

The chain links TRBV2 to TRBJ1-5; TRBD1 is a possible D gene (5 bases). Germline CDR1 is SNHLY and CDR2 is FYNNEI. The CDR3 has 14 amino acids. The V and J ends lost 5 bases and 0 bases respectively, with 8 bases between them. The CDR3 region is CASSLQVSNQPQHF. DNA of the CDR3: TGTGCCAGCAGTTTACAGGTTAGCAATCAGCCCCAGCATTTT.

J is TRBJ1-5 and V is TRBV12-5, with 11 positions matching TRBD1. Per the germline V gene, CDR1 is LGHNT and CDR2 is FRNRAP. The CDR3 covers 16 residues. V shed 7 bases and J 7 bases; nucleotides not matched to a gene: 12. The CDR3 loop reads CASASGTGQGGQPQHF. The CDR3 DNA follows: TGTGCTAGTGCCTCGGGGACGGGACAGGGGGGCCAGCCCCAGCATTTT.

The rearrangement links TRBV6-6 to TRBJ2-2; TRBD1 matches at 7 bases. Germline-derived CDR1 and CDR2 are MNHNY and SVGAGI (reference sequence). The length of the CDR3 is 15 residues. With V trimmed by 2 bases and J by 4 bases, 4 bases remained unmatched. CDR3 in DNA: TGTGCCAGCAGTTACACGACAGGGTCCACCGGGGAGCTGTTTTTT. Amino acid sequence: CASSYTTGSTGELFF.

The J gene is TRBJ1-1, the V gene TRBV7-2, with a tentative D call TRBD1 (5 bases). V gave up 4 bases and J gave up 8 bases, with 20 bases separating them. The CDR3 runs 15 residues. Germline V gene lookup returns CDR1 SGHTA and CDR2 FQGNSA. The DNA for the CDR3 is TGTGCCAGCAGCTCCCCCCAGACCGGGACTTTAGAAGCTTTCTTT. It translates to CASSSPQTGTLEAFF.

V gene TRBV7-9 combines with J gene TRBJ1-2; D is unresolved. The CDR3 sequence is 13 residues long. V lost 2 bases to trimming and J lost 4 bases, with 8 bases between them. The V gene's germline CDR1 is SEHNR and CDR2 FQNEAQ (reference sequence). The CDR3 DNA reads TGTGCCAGCAGCTTACGTGGCGGCTATGGCTACACCTTC. Protein product: CASSLRGGYGYTF.

This chain uses TRBV10-3 with TRBJ1-1, with 9 nucleotides matching TRBD1. V gave up 10 bases and J gave up 0 bases; unmatched junction bases: 6. This CDR3 region has 14 residues. The V gene's germline CDR1 is ENHRY and CDR2 SYGVKD. CDR3 bases: TGTGCCACTTGGACAGGGGTCGTGAACACTGAAGCTTTCTTT. It specifies CATWTGVVNTEAFF.

This clone showed up just once. The chain couples TRBV7-9 to TRBJ2-1; D possibly corresponds to TRBD1 (6 bases). This CDR3 comprises 16 residues. The germline CDR1 and CDR2 sequences are SEHNR and FQNEAQ (reference sequence). The germline V and J ends were trimmed by 1 base and 8 bases, with 18 bases remaining between them. The CDR3 coding sequence is TGTGCCAGCAGCTTAGTCCGAGTAAGGGGGTCCGATGAGCAGTTCTTC. Its protein product is CASSLVRVRGSDEQFF.

The rearrangement uses TRBV6-5 and TRBJ1-2; weak D call: TRBD1 (5 bases). From germline, CDR1 is MNHEY and CDR2 SVGAGI. Trimming stripped 0 bases from V and 1 base from J, with 12 bases between. CDR3 size: 16 residues. The CDR3 sequence: CASSYSITGDNYGYTF. CDR3 DNA sequence: TGTGCCAGCAGTTACTCGATTACAGGTGATAACTATGGCTACACCTTC.

J is TRBJ2-7 and V is TRBV19, with 8 bases lining up with TRBD1. Germline values: CDR1 LNHDA, CDR2 SQIVND (reference sequence). V lost 5 bases, J lost 3 bases, and 0 bases stayed unmatched. The CDR3 consists of 12 residues. The CDR3 protein is CASSDRGYEQYF. CDR3 DNA sequence: TGTGCCAGTAGTGACAGGGGCTACGAGCAGTACTTC.

This clone was counted once. The chain is built from TRBV13 and TRBJ1-3; 7 nucleotides agree with TRBD1. V shed 4 bases and J 0 bases; nucleotides not matched to a gene: 6. Germline CDR1 is PRHDT and CDR2 is FYEKMQ (reference sequence). This CDR3 spans 16 amino acids. As DNA, the CDR3 is TGTGCCAGCAGCTCCGGACAGGAGACCTCTGGAAACACCATATATTTT. It is translated as CASSSGQETSGNTIYF. Together with reference TRBV13 and TRBJ1-3, the CDR3 gives the full variable domain: AAGVIQSPRHLIKEKRETATLKCYPIPRHDTVYWYQQGPGQDPQFLISFYEKMQSDKGSIPDRFSAQQFSDYHSELNMSSLELGDSALYFCASSSGQETSGNTIYFGEGSWLTVV.

The chain recombines TRBV10-3 with TRBJ2-2, with D possibly matching TRBD2 (5 bases). The germline CDR1 and CDR2 sequences are ENHRY and SYGVKD. The CDR3 has 12 amino acids. The V and J ends lost 6 bases and 6 bases respectively, with 8 bases between them. CDR3 sequence: CAIRREAGELFF. For the CDR3, the DNA is TGTGCCATCAGGAGGGAAGCCGGGGAGCTGTTTTTT.

V is TRBV2 and J is TRBJ1-3; unclear D gene. The ends were cut back, 7 bases at V and 5 bases at J, with 21 bases in the middle. This CDR3 comprises 16 residues. The germline V gene has CDR1 SNHLY and CDR2 FYNNEI. Here the CDR3 DNA reads TGTGCCAGCAAGGAAAGGCGGGAGGGAGTGCGAAACACCATATATTTT. This translates into CASKERREGVRNTIYF. Filled out from reference TRBV2 and TRBJ1-3, the complete variable domain reads EPEVTQTPSHQVTQMGQEVILRCVPISNHLYFYWYRQILGQKVEFLVSFYNNEISEKSEIFDDQFSVERPDGSNFTLKIRSTKLEDSAMYFCASKERREGVRNTIYFGEGSWLTVV.

This chain uses TRBV3-1 (or the pseudogene TRBV3-2) with TRBJ1-5, with 8 positions matching TRBD1. This CDR3 contains 15 residues. After removal of 3 bases from V and 5 bases from J, the junction contained 6 bases not matched to a gene. CDR1 is LGHDT and CDR2 is YNNKEL in the germline V gene (reference sequence). The CDR3: CASSHTGGMDQPQHF. The CDR3 DNA reads TGTGCCAGCAGCCATACAGGGGGTATGGATCAGCCCCAGCATTTT.

The V and J genes are TRBV29-1 and TRBJ1-1; tentatively, D is TRBD1 (6 bases). Germline V gene lookup returns CDR1 SQVTM and CDR2 ANQGSEA. The V end was cut by 6 bases, the J end by 2 bases, with 13 bases between. The CDR3 is 13 amino acids. The CDR3 nucleotides are TGCAGCGTGAAGGACAGAACAAACACTGAAGCTTTCTTT. This translates into CSVKDRTNTEAFF.

This clone was counted once. The chain employs TRBV29-1 and TRBJ1-1; no firm D call. Germline V gene lookup returns CDR1 SQVTM and CDR2 ANQGSEA. The germline V and J ends were trimmed by 5 bases and 3 bases, with 16 bases remaining between them. The CDR3 has 14 amino acids. CDR3 sequence: CSVIGRGGYTEAFF. The DNA for the CDR3 is TGCAGCGTTATAGGGCGAGGAGGTTACACTGAAGCTTTCTTT. Complete variable domain (other parts from reference TRBV29-1 and TRBJ1-1): SAVISQKPSRDICQRGTSLTIQCQVDSQVTMMFWYRQQPGQSLTLIATANQGSEATYESGFVIDKFPISRPNLTFSTLTVSNMSPEDSSIYLCSVIGRGGYTEAFFGQGTRLTVV.

This clone was observed a single time. The CDR3 sequence is CATTRDGSPLHF. CDR3 bases: TGTGCCACCACCAGGGATGGGTCACCCCTCCACTTT. The chain carries TRBV24-1 and TRBJ1-6; tentative D call: TRBD1 (5 bases). Germline assignment: CDR1 KGHDR and CDR2 SFDVKD. This CDR3 has 12 residues. With 8 bases removed from V and 10 bases from J, the gap between germline ends came to 11 bases.

V and J are TRBV7-2 and TRBJ1-4, with 9 bases matching TRBD1. Germline assignment: CDR1 SGHTA and CDR2 FQGNSA. With 6 bases clipped from V and 6 bases from J, the junction kept 8 bases outside the gene matches. The CDR3 consists of 15 residues. The chain's CDR3 is CASSRGQGRDEKLFF. CDR3 bases: TGTGCCAGCAGTAGAGGACAGGGGAGAGATGAAAAACTGTTTTTT.

The rearrangement joins TRBV6-6 to TRBJ1-2; possibly TRBD1 for D (6 bases). Germline CDR1 MNHNY, CDR2 SVGAGI (reference sequence). The V gene lost 5 bases and the J gene lost 1 base, with 32 bases spanning the gap. This CDR3 region has 21 residues. The CDR3 bases are TGTGCCAGCAGTCCCGAACCAACTTTCGGTGCAGGGGCACTTGTTAACTATGGCTACACCTTC. It yields the protein CASSPEPTFGAGALVNYGYTF.

The chain carries TRBV4-1 and TRBJ1-4; a weak D match, TRBD1 (5 bases). The CDR3 contains 13 residues. Per the germline V gene, CDR1 is MGHRA and CDR2 is YSYEKL. Trimming cost V 0 bases and J 14 bases, with 13 bases left between them. The CDR3 DNA reads as TGCGCCAGCAGCCAAGATCCAGGGAAGGGTCTGTTTTTT. Its translation is CASSQDPGKGLFF.

The V and J genes are TRBV5-1 and TRBJ1-2, with 7 bases matching TRBD1. Germline lookup yields CDR1 SGHRS and CDR2 YFSETQ. The CDR3 has 14 residues. The ends lost 1 base at V and 1 base at J; junction bases unmatched: 1. CDR3 DNA: TGCGCCAGCAGCTTGACAGGGGATAACTATGGCTACACCTTC. As protein: CASSLTGDNYGYTF.

The rearrangement links TRBV3-1 (or the pseudogene TRBV3-2) to TRBJ2-7; D is undetermined. CDR3 length equals 15 residues. The germline V and J ends were trimmed by 0 bases and 3 bases, with 12 bases remaining between them. Per the germline V gene, CDR1 is LGHDT and CDR2 is YNNKEL (reference sequence). DNA for the CDR3: TGTGCCAGCAGCCAAGAATTAAGCGCCCTCTACGAGCAGTACTTC. Protein: CASSQELSALYEQYF.

The rearrangement joins TRBV12-3 or TRBV12-4 to TRBJ2-5, with unresolved D. CDR3 length: 11 residues. V was cut by 5 bases and J by 5 bases, with 6 bases left in between. CDR3 amino acids: CASSPGETQYF. CDR3 in DNA: TGTGCCAGCAGTCCCGGGGAGACCCAGTACTTC.

This rearrangement joins TRBV4-2 to TRBJ2-3, with TRBD2 matching 9 bases. The CDR3 is 17 residues long. Germline V gives CDR1 LGHNA, CDR2 YNFKEQ. Germline trimming cut 0 bases from V and 6 bases from J; bases unmatched to any gene: 10. CDR3 in DNA: TGTGCCAGCAGCCAAGACCCCCCTGGCGGGGGGGCGGATACGCAGTATTTT. Translated, it gives CASSQDPPGGGADTQYF.

CDR3 sequence: CASSDEVGDTQYF. CDR3 coding DNA: TGTGCCAGCAGTGACGAGGTGGGAGATACGCAGTATTTT. The rearrangement joins TRBV6-4 to TRBJ2-3; D call uncertain. The CDR3 is 13 amino acids. The germline V gene has CDR1 MRHNA and CDR2 SNTAGT. Deletions cut 2 bases from V and 5 bases from J, with 8 bases between.